This is a list of T cell receptor beta chains from one sample in a study of blood T cell repertoires in COVID-19. Produced via immunoSEQ multiplex PCR; TCRdb's table is partial and in-frame only. This sample yields approximately 200,000 clones, of which about three quarters are seen a single time; approximately 12% belongs to the top ten. Specimen: peripheral blood. Receptor source: a woman over 75 with COVID-19, enrolled during active disease. CDR3s include the opening cysteine and the closing phenylalanine or tryptophan. D genes are given only for firm matches. Size is stated for part of the rows, as once, few or many counts, or as a class when the clone is expanded.

cdr3_nt: TGTGCCAGCAGTCATCGACAGGGAGGAGGGATGAACACTGAAGCTTTCTTT; cdr3_aa: CASSHRQGGGMNTEAFF; j_call: TRBJ1-1; clone_size: .; d_call: TRBD1; v_call: TRBV6-6
cdr3_nt: TGTGCCAGCAGCCCCGGACTAGGCGTCTACAATGAGCAGTTCTTC; cdr3_aa: CASSPGLGVYNEQFF; j_call: TRBJ2-1; clone_size: .; d_call: TRBD2; v_call: TRBV5-4
cdr3_nt: TGTGCCACCAGTGACCCAGCGACCGCTAAGCCAGATACGCAGTATTTT; cdr3_aa: CATSDPATAKPDTQYF; j_call: TRBJ2-3; clone_size: .; d_call: .; v_call: TRBV24-1
cdr3_nt: TGTGCCAGCTCTTCAACAGTGGATGAAAAACTGTTTTTT; cdr3_aa: CASSSTVDEKLFF; j_call: TRBJ1-4; clone_size: .; d_call: .; v_call: TRBV18
cdr3_nt: TGTGCCAGCAGGGGACTATATAACACCGGGGAGCTGTTTTTT; cdr3_aa: CASRGLYNTGELFF; j_call: TRBJ2-2; clone_size: .; d_call: TRBD2; v_call: TRBV2
cdr3_nt: TGTGCCAGCAGGCGGGGGGAGGCCGGGGAGCTGTTTTTT; cdr3_aa: CASRRGEAGELFF; j_call: TRBJ2-2; clone_size: few; d_call: TRBD2; v_call: TRBV6-5
cdr3_nt: TGTGCCAGCAGCCTCTCTTCGGACAGTACCTACGAGCAGTACTTC; cdr3_aa: CASSLSSDSTYEQYF; j_call: TRBJ2-7; clone_size: .; d_call: .; v_call: TRBV4-2
cdr3_nt: TGTGCCAGCAGCCCCAGGGCAGGGTCTGGAAACACCATATATTTT; cdr3_aa: CASSPRAGSGNTIYF; j_call: TRBJ1-3; clone_size: .; d_call: .; v_call: TRBV7-9
cdr3_nt: TGCGCCAGCCGGAGGACGGCCAATACTAATGAAAAACTGTTTTTT; cdr3_aa: CASRRTANTNEKLFF; j_call: TRBJ1-4; clone_size: .; d_call: .; v_call: TRBV5-1
cdr3_nt: TGTGCCAGCTCACCTGGGGGCAGGGTTAACGAGCAGTACTTC; cdr3_aa: CASSPGGRVNEQYF; j_call: TRBJ2-7; clone_size: .; d_call: .; v_call: TRBV18
cdr3_nt: TGTGCCAGCTCACCACAAGCAGGGGCTGGCTACACCTTC; cdr3_aa: CASSPQAGAGYTF; j_call: TRBJ1-2; clone_size: .; d_call: .; v_call: TRBV18
cdr3_nt: TGTGCCAGCAGTTTCCTGAGTCAGCCCCAGCATTTT; cdr3_aa: CASSFLSQPQHF; j_call: TRBJ1-5; clone_size: .; d_call: .; v_call: TRBV27
cdr3_nt: TGTGCCAGCAGTACGGGACTCTGGCTGGGGGAGCAGTACTTC; cdr3_aa: CASSTGLWLGEQYF; j_call: TRBJ2-7; clone_size: .; d_call: .; v_call: TRBV27
cdr3_nt: TGCGCCAGCAGCGCCGGACTAGCGGGAGGAGAGACCCAGTACTTC; cdr3_aa: CASSAGLAGGETQYF; j_call: TRBJ2-5; clone_size: once; d_call: TRBD2; v_call: TRBV5-1
cdr3_nt: TGTGCCAGCAGTTACAGGGCCGGGGGAGAGCAGTACTTC; cdr3_aa: CASSYRAGGEQYF; j_call: TRBJ2-7; clone_size: .; d_call: .; v_call: TRBV6-5
cdr3_nt: TGTGCCAGCACCCCCGGGCGTGCGGGAGGGGGGGAGCAGTTCTTC; cdr3_aa: CASTPGRAGGGEQFF; j_call: TRBJ2-1; clone_size: .; d_call: TRBD2; v_call: TRBV9
cdr3_nt: TGTGCCAGCAGCGTAGCGGGGACAGGCGCCTACGAGCAGTACTTC; cdr3_aa: CASSVAGTGAYEQYF; j_call: TRBJ2-7; clone_size: few; d_call: TRBD1; v_call: TRBV9
cdr3_nt: TGCGCCAGCAGCAGGAGCGGGGTGGGCGTTGATGAGCAGTTCTTC; cdr3_aa: CASSRSGVGVDEQFF; j_call: TRBJ2-1; clone_size: .; d_call: TRBD2; v_call: TRBV5-1
cdr3_nt: TGTGCCTGGAGTGATCTCGGACAGGGGTATCAGCCCCAGCATTTT; cdr3_aa: CAWSDLGQGYQPQHF; j_call: TRBJ1-5; clone_size: .; d_call: TRBD1; v_call: TRBV30
cdr3_nt: TGTGCCAGCAGGGAGTGGTACACCGGGGAGCTGTTTTTT; cdr3_aa: CASREWYTGELFF; j_call: TRBJ2-2; clone_size: .; d_call: .; v_call: TRBV3-1/TRBV3-2
cdr3_nt: TGTGCCAGCTCACCCCCGGGGGGATCTAACATGAACACTGAAGCTTTCTTT; cdr3_aa: CASSPPGGSNMNTEAFF; j_call: TRBJ1-1; clone_size: .; d_call: .; v_call: TRBV18
cdr3_nt: TGTGCCAGCTCACCACCGGGACTCTACGAGCAGTACTTC; cdr3_aa: CASSPPGLYEQYF; j_call: TRBJ2-7; clone_size: .; d_call: .; v_call: TRBV18
cdr3_nt: TGTGCCAGCCGACAGAACATGAACACTGAAGCTTTCTTT; cdr3_aa: CASRQNMNTEAFF; j_call: TRBJ1-1; clone_size: few; d_call: .; v_call: TRBV2
cdr3_nt: TGTGCCAGCAGCCTTGGCGGGAGCGCAGATACGCAGTATTTT; cdr3_aa: CASSLGGSADTQYF; j_call: TRBJ2-3; clone_size: .; d_call: TRBD2; v_call: TRBV3-1/TRBV3-2
cdr3_nt: TGTGCCAGCAGCCAACACGGGGGGCGAGATACGCAGTATTTT; cdr3_aa: CASSQHGGRDTQYF; j_call: TRBJ2-3; clone_size: .; d_call: .; v_call: TRBV16
cdr3_nt: TGTGCCAGCAGTTACCTAGGGGGCTCCACCACTGAAGCTTTCTTT; cdr3_aa: CASSYLGGSTTEAFF; j_call: TRBJ1-1; clone_size: .; d_call: TRBD1; v_call: TRBV6-5
cdr3_nt: TGTGCCAGCAAAGGGGTCAGCTCCTACAATGAGCAGTTCTTC; cdr3_aa: CASKGVSSYNEQFF; j_call: TRBJ2-1; clone_size: .; d_call: .; v_call: TRBV2
cdr3_nt: TGTGCCAGCAGCTTGGACAGGGGAAAGACCGGGGAGCTGTTTTTT; cdr3_aa: CASSLDRGKTGELFF; j_call: TRBJ2-2; clone_size: many; d_call: TRBD1; v_call: TRBV11-1
cdr3_nt: TGTGCCTGGGGTTCTCCCCGGCAACACGGGAGCACAGATACGCAGTATTTT; cdr3_aa: CAWGSPRQHGSTDTQYF; j_call: TRBJ2-3; clone_size: .; d_call: .; v_call: TRBV30
cdr3_nt: TGTGCCAGCAGTACCAGAAGGCAGGGTGGCACCTTC; cdr3_aa: CASSTRRQGGTF; j_call: TRBJ1-2; clone_size: .; d_call: .; v_call: TRBV2
cdr3_nt: TGTGCCAGCAGCGTAGAACCCCTCGGCTACGAGCAGTACTTC; cdr3_aa: CASSVEPLGYEQYF; j_call: TRBJ2-7; clone_size: .; d_call: .; v_call: TRBV9
cdr3_nt: TGTGCCACCAGCAGAGACCAGGACACGGGGGTCTGGCCCCAGCATTTT; cdr3_aa: CATSRDQDTGVWPQHF; j_call: TRBJ1-5; clone_size: .; d_call: .; v_call: TRBV15
cdr3_nt: TGCAGCGTTGCACCGGGACAGGACACTGAAGCTTTCTTT; cdr3_aa: CSVAPGQDTEAFF; j_call: TRBJ1-1; clone_size: .; d_call: TRBD1; v_call: TRBV29-1
cdr3_nt: TGTGCCAGCAGCGTCCAGGGTGGCGCAACTAATGAAAAACTGTTTTTT; cdr3_aa: CASSVQGGATNEKLFF; j_call: TRBJ1-4; clone_size: .; d_call: .; v_call: TRBV9
cdr3_nt: TGTGCCAGCAGCCCGGGACTAGCGACGGGCACAGATACGCAGTATTTT; cdr3_aa: CASSPGLATGTDTQYF; j_call: TRBJ2-3; clone_size: .; d_call: TRBD2; v_call: TRBV7-2
cdr3_nt: TGTGCCAGCTCATCAGGACTAGAAGGGGGAACGCAGTATTTT; cdr3_aa: CASSSGLEGGTQYF; j_call: TRBJ2-3; clone_size: .; d_call: .; v_call: TRBV18
cdr3_nt: TGCGCCAGCAGCTTGGACTCTAGGTCGAACACCGGGGAGCTGTTTTTT; cdr3_aa: CASSLDSRSNTGELFF; j_call: TRBJ2-2; clone_size: .; d_call: .; v_call: TRBV5-1
cdr3_nt: TGTGCCAGCACCCTAGGACAGGGGGGGACCCAGTACTTC; cdr3_aa: CASTLGQGGTQYF; j_call: TRBJ2-5; clone_size: .; d_call: TRBD1; v_call: TRBV12-3/TRBV12-4
cdr3_nt: TGTGCCACCAGCAGAGATGAAGGGGGAGAGACCCAGTACTTC; cdr3_aa: CATSRDEGGETQYF; j_call: TRBJ2-5; clone_size: once; d_call: .; v_call: TRBV15
cdr3_nt: TGTGCCAGCAGTACACTAGCGGGAGCCTCCAATGAGCAGTTCTTC; cdr3_aa: CASSTLAGASNEQFF; j_call: TRBJ2-1; clone_size: many; d_call: TRBD2; v_call: TRBV27
cdr3_nt: TGTGCCACCAGTGACCCGACTAGCGCGTACAATGAGCAGTTCTTC; cdr3_aa: CATSDPTSAYNEQFF; j_call: TRBJ2-1; clone_size: .; d_call: TRBD2; v_call: TRBV24-1
cdr3_nt: TGCGCCAGCAGCTTGGAGGGAGCTGAAGCTTTCTTT; cdr3_aa: CASSLEGAEAFF; j_call: TRBJ1-1; clone_size: .; d_call: .; v_call: TRBV5-1
cdr3_nt: TGTGCCAGCAGCTCGGGGGGACAGGCTTTAGCTAACTATGGCTACACCTTC; cdr3_aa: CASSSGGQALANYGYTF; j_call: TRBJ1-2; clone_size: .; d_call: TRBD1; v_call: TRBV13
cdr3_nt: TGTGCCAGCAGGGGGACAGGGGCCGCTACAGATACGCAGTATTTT; cdr3_aa: CASRGTGAATDTQYF; j_call: TRBJ2-3; clone_size: .; d_call: TRBD1; v_call: TRBV6-5
cdr3_nt: TGTGCCAGCAGCTTAGGACAGAATCCAGCAACTAATGAAAAACTGTTTTTT; cdr3_aa: CASSLGQNPATNEKLFF; j_call: TRBJ1-4; clone_size: once; d_call: .; v_call: TRBV11-2
cdr3_nt: TGTGCCAGCAGCTTGATGCAGGGGGCGAATGAGCAGTTCTTC; cdr3_aa: CASSLMQGANEQFF; j_call: TRBJ2-1; clone_size: .; d_call: TRBD1; v_call: TRBV5-4
cdr3_nt: TGCGCCAGCAGCCACGACACGGGGGGCGGCACCGGGGAGCTGTTTTTT; cdr3_aa: CASSHDTGGGTGELFF; j_call: TRBJ2-2; clone_size: .; d_call: .; v_call: TRBV4-3
cdr3_nt: TGTGCCAGCAGCGTAGAGAGCGGGAGCAATGAGCAGTTCTTC; cdr3_aa: CASSVESGSNEQFF; j_call: TRBJ2-1; clone_size: .; d_call: TRBD2; v_call: TRBV9
cdr3_nt: TGTGCCAGCTCACAGACTAGCGGGAGAGTTATAAGAGATACGCAGTATTTT; cdr3_aa: CASSQTSGRVIRDTQYF; j_call: TRBJ2-3; clone_size: .; d_call: TRBD2; v_call: TRBV18
cdr3_nt: TGCAGCGTCCGACAGGGCGAGTTTCAGCCCCAGCATTTT; cdr3_aa: CSVRQGEFQPQHF; j_call: TRBJ1-5; clone_size: few; d_call: TRBD1; v_call: TRBV29-1